The clone carrying this T cell receptor beta chain appeared a few times. Its antigen is currently unknown. For TCR beta, libraries came from quantitative 5'-RACE with molecular barcodes. TCRdb reprocessed the 5' RACE reads with MiXCR, giving one entry per CDR3 protein. The sample holds 400,000 to 450,000 distinct CDR3 sequences, 15% to 20% seen once. This sample is part of a study of CD8 T cells in ankylosing spondylitis. Study-wide results and limits: Seemingly distinctive of ankylosing spondylitis blood was a TCR beta motif formed by eight highly homologous variants. Past research had described some motif variants in reactive arthritis synovial fluid and blood.

Sequencing was done on a sample of blood, either unsorted or a sorted T cell fraction (not recorded which). The sequence came from a male donor with ankylosing spondylitis.

The CDR3 loop reads CASSLRTGEQFF. DNA for the CDR3: TGCGCCAGCAGCCTACGGACAGGCGAGCAGTTCTTC. The chain has TRBV5-1 and TRBJ2-1; 7 nucleotides line up with TRBD1. The V gene end was trimmed by 4 bases and the J gene end by 10 bases; junction bases not matched to a gene: 5. The germline V gene has CDR1 SGHRS and CDR2 YFSETQ. This CDR3 is 12 amino acids long.